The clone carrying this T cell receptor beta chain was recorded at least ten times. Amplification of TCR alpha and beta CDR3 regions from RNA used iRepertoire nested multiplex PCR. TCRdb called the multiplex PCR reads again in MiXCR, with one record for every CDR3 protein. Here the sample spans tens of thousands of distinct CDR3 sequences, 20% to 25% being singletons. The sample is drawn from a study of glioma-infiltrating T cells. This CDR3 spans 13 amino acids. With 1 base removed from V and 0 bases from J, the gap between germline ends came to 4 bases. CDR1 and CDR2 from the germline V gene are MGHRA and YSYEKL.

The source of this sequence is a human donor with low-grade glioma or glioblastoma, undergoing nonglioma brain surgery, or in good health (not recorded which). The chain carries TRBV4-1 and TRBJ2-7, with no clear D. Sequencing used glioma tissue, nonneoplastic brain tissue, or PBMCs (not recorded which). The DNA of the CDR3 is TGCGCCAGCAGCCAAGCTGACTCCTACGAGCAGTACTTC. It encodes CASSQADSYEQYF.